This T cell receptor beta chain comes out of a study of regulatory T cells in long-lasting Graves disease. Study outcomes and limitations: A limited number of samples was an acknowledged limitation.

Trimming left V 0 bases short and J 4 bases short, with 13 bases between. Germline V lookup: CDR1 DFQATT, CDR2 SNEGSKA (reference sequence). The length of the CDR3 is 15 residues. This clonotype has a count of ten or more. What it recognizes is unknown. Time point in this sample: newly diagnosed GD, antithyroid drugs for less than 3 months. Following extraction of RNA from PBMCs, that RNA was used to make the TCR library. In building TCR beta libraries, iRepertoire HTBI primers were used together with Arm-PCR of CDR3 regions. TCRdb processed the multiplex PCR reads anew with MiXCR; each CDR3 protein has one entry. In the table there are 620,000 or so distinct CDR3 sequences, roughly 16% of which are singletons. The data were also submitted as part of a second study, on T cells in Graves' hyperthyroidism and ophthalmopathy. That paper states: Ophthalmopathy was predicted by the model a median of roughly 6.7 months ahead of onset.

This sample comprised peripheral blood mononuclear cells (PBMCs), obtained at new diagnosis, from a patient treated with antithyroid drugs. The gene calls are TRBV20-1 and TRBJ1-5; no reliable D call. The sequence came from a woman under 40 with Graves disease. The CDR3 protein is CSAREDEGGNQPQHF. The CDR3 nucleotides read TGCAGTGCTAGAGAGGACGAGGGAGGTAATCAGCCCCAGCATTTT.